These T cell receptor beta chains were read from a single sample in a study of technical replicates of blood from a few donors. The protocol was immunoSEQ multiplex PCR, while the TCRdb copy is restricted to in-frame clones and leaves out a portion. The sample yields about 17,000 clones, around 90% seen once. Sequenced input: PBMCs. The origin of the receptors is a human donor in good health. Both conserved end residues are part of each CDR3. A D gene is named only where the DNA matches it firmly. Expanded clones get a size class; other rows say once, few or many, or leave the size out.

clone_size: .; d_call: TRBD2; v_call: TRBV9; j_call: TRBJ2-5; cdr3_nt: TGTGCCAGCAGCGTAGCTTACGTAGCGGGAGGAGAGACCCAGTACTTC; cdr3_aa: CASSVAYVAGGETQYF
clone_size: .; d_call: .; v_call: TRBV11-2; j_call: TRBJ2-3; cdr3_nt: TGTGCCAGCAGCTTCACCGAGGGAACAGATACGCAGTATTTT; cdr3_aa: CASSFTEGTDTQYF
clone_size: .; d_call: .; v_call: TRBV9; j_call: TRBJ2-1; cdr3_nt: TGTGCCAGCAGCGTAGGGAGCTCCTACAATGAGCAGTTCTTC; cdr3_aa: CASSVGSSYNEQFF
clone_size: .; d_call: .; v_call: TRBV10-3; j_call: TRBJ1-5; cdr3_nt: TGTGCCATCAGTGAGTCAGGGGCCTCTACAGGGCACAATCAGCCCCAGCATTTT; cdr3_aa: CAISESGASTGHNQPQHF
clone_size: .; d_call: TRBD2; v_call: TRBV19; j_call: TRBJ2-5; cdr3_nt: TGTGCCAGTAAAGGGACTAGCGGTGGAGAGACCCAGTACTTC; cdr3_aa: CASKGTSGGETQYF
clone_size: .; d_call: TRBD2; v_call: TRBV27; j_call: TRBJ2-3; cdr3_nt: TGTGCCAGCAGTTTATCCGTCGCGGGACTAGCGGGGGTCACAGATACGCAGTATTTT; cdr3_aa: CASSLSVAGLAGVTDTQYF
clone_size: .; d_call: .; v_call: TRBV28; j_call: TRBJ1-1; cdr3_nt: TGTGCCAGCGTTAGGAGGGACACTGAAGCTTTCTTT; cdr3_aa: CASVRRDTEAFF
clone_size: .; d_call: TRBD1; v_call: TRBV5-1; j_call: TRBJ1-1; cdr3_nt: TGCGCCAGCAGCTTGACAGGGGGAAGGAACACTGAAGCTTTCTTT; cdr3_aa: CASSLTGGRNTEAFF
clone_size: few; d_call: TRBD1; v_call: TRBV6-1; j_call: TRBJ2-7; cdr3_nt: TGTGCCAGCAGTGAGCTTCCCTGGACAGGGGGTTACGAGCAGTACTTC; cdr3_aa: CASSELPWTGGYEQYF
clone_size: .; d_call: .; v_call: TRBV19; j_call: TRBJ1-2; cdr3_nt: TGTGCCAGTACACCATACCCCCACGGGGGTAGCTATGGCTACACCTTC; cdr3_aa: CASTPYPHGGSYGYTF
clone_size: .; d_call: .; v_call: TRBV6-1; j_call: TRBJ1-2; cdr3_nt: TGTGCCAGCAGTGATCCTGGACTCTGGGACTATGGCTACACCTTC; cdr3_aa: CASSDPGLWDYGYTF
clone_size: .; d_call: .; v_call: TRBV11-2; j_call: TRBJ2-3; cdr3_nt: TGTGCCAGCAGCTTCTGGGGAAGGGGCCCAGATACGCAGTATTTT; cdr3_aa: CASSFWGRGPDTQYF
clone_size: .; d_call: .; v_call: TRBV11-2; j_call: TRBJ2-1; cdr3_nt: TGTGCCAGCAGCTTAGGGGGAGGTGAGCAGTTCTTC; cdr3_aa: CASSLGGGEQFF
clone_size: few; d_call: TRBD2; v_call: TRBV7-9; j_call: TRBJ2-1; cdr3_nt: TGTGCCAGCAGCCAGGGACTAGCGGGAGGGGGCTACAATGAGCAGTTCTTC; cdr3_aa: CASSQGLAGGGYNEQFF
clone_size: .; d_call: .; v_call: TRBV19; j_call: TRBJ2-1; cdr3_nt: TGTGCCAGTAGTTTAGGGGGAGGGGGTTACAATGAGCAGTTCTTC; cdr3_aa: CASSLGGGGYNEQFF
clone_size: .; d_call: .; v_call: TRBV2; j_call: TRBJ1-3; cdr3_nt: TGTGCCAGCAGTGTTGGCGGGGCTGGAAACACCATATATTTT; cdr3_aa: CASSVGGAGNTIYF
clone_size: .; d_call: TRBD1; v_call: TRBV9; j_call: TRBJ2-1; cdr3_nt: TGTGCCAGCAGCGTAGGCGGAGGGACAGGGATGGCGAATGAGCAGTTCTTC; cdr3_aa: CASSVGGGTGMANEQFF
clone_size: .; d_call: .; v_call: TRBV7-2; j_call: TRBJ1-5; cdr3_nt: TGTGCCAGCAGCTTCGCCGCGGCCGGGACTCGCAATCAGCCCCAGCATTTT; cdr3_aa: CASSFAAAGTRNQPQHF
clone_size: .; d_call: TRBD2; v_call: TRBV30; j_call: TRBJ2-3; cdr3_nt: TGTGCCTGCACTAGCGCCACAGATACGCAGTATTTT; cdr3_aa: CACTSATDTQYF
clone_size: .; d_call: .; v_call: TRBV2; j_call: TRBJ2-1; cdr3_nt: TGTGCCAGCAGTGGAGTCCCGAGCTCCTACAATGAGCAGTTCTTC; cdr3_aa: CASSGVPSSYNEQFF
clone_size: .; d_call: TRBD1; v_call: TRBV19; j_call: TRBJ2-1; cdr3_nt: TGTGCCAGTAGTGGTACAGGGGGGAATGAGCAGTTCTTC; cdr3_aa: CASSGTGGNEQFF
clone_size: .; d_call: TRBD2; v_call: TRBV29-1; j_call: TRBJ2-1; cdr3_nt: TGCAGCGCTGGGGGCGATGCTAGCGGGAGCCGTAATGAGCAGTTCTTC; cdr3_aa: CSAGGDASGSRNEQFF
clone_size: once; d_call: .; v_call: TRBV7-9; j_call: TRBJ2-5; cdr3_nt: TGTGCCAGCAGCTTACGAGGACGGACAGCGACGGCGGGAGAGACCCAGTACTTC; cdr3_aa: CASSLRGRTATAGETQYF
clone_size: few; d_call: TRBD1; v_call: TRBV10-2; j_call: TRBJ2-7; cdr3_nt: TGCGCCAGCAGTGAGCCCGATAACAGGGGATGGAGCGACGAGCAGTACTTC; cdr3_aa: CASSEPDNRGWSDEQYF
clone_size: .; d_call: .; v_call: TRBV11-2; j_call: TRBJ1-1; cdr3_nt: TGTGCCAGCAGCTTTCGACGAGGGTCTAAATTTACTAATGAAGCTTTCTTT; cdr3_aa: CASSFRRGSKFTNEAFF
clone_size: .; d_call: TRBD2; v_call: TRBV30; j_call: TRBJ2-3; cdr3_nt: TGTGCCTGGAGTGGGCCGAGGAGCGGGAGGGGAGATACGCAGTATTTT; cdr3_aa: CAWSGPRSGRGDTQYF
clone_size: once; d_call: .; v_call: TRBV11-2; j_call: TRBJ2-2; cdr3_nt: TGTGCCAGCAGGACCGGGACAACGAACACCGGGGAGCTGTTTTTT; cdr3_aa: CASRTGTTNTGELFF
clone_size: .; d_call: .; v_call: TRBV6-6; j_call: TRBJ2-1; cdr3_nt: TGTGCCAGCAGTTACGGATTCAGGTATGAGCAGTTCTTC; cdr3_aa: CASSYGFRYEQFF
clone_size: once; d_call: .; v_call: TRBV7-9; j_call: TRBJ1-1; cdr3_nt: TGTGCCAGCAGCCCAGGACTGCTAAGCCTTTTGAACACTGAAGCTTTCTTT; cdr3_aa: CASSPGLLSLLNTEAFF
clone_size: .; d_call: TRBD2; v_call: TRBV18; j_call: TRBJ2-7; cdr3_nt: TGTGCCAGCTCACCACCCGGGGGGGACTACTACGAGCAGTACTTC; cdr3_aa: CASSPPGGDYYEQYF
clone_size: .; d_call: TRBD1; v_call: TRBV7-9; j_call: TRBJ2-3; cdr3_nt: TGTGCCAGCAGCTTAGGAGGATACAGGGGGCGCCCCGAAGATACGCAGTATTTT; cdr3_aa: CASSLGGYRGRPEDTQYF
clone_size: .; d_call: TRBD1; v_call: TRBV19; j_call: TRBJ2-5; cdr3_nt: TGTGCCAGTAGTATGGTAGGGGGCGGACAAGAGACCCAGTACTTC; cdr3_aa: CASSMVGGGQETQYF
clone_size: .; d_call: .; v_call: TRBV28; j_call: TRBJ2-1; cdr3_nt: TGTGCCAGCAACAGTCCCTCCTACAATGAGCAGTTCTTC; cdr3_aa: CASNSPSYNEQFF
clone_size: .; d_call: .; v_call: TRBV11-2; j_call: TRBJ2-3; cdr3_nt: TGTGCCAGCAGCTTAGCTTATGATACGCAGTATTTT; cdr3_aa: CASSLAYDTQYF
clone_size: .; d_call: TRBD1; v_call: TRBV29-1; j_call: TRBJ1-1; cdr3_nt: TGCAGCGTTGAAGGCGCAGGGGGCCGACTTATGAACACTGAAGCTTTCTTT; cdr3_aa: CSVEGAGGRLMNTEAFF
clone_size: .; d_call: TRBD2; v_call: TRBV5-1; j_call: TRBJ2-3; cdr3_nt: TGCGCCAGCAGCTTGGGGGGGACTAGCGCGGGACACACAGATACGCAGTATTTT; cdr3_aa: CASSLGGTSAGHTDTQYF
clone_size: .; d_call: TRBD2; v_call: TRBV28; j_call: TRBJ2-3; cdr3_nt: TGTGCCAGCAGTTCCATTCGGACTAGCGGAAGCACAGATACGCAGTATTTT; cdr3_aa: CASSSIRTSGSTDTQYF
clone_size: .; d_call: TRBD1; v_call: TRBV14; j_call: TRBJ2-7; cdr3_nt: TGTGCCAGCAGCCAAGATCGGACAGGGCTATACGAGCAGTACTTC; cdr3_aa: CASSQDRTGLYEQYF
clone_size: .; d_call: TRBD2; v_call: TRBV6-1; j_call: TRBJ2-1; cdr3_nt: TGTGCCAGCAGTAAGACTAGCGGGAGGCCGGATGAGCAGTTCTTC; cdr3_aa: CASSKTSGRPDEQFF
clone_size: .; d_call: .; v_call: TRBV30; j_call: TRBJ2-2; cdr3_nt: TGTGCCTGGACCCCTCAAGGATGGGGGGAGAACACCGGGGAGCTGTTTTTT; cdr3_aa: CAWTPQGWGENTGELFF
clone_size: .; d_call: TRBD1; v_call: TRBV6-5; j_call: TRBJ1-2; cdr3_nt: TGTGCCAGCAGTCAACCGACAGGGGGCGCCGATGGCTACACCTTC; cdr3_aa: CASSQPTGGADGYTF
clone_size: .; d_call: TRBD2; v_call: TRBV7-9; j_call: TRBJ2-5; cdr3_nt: TGTGCCAGCAGTAATGCCGGGACTAGCGTTAAAGAGACCCAGTACTTC; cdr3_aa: CASSNAGTSVKETQYF
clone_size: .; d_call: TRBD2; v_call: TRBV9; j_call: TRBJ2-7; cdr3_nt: TGTGCCAGCAGCCTAGGGACTAGCGGGAGATTCGGCTCCTACGAGCAGTACTTC; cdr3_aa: CASSLGTSGRFGSYEQYF
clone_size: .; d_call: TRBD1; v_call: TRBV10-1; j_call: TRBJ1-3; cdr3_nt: TGCGCCAGCAGCCAATTTCGGGACAGGAGCTCTGGAAACACCATATATTTT; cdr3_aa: CASSQFRDRSSGNTIYF
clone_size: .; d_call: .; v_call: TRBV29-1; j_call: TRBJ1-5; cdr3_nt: TGCAGCGCCAGGACAGATTATCAGCCCCAGCATTTT; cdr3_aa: CSARTDYQPQHF
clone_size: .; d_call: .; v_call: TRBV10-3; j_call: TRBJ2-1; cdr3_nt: TGTGCCATCCAACAGGAGGGTAGCAATGAGCAGTTCTTC; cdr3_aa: CAIQQEGSNEQFF
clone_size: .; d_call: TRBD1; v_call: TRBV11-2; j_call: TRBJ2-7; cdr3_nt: TGTGCCAGCAGCTGGGACAGGGCAAATGTCGAGCAGTACTTC; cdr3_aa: CASSWDRANVEQYF
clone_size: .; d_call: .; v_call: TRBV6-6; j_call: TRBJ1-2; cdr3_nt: TGTGCCAGCAGTTACTCGAGGATTGGAGGGAGAAGTGGCTACACCTTC; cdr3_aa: CASSYSRIGGRSGYTF